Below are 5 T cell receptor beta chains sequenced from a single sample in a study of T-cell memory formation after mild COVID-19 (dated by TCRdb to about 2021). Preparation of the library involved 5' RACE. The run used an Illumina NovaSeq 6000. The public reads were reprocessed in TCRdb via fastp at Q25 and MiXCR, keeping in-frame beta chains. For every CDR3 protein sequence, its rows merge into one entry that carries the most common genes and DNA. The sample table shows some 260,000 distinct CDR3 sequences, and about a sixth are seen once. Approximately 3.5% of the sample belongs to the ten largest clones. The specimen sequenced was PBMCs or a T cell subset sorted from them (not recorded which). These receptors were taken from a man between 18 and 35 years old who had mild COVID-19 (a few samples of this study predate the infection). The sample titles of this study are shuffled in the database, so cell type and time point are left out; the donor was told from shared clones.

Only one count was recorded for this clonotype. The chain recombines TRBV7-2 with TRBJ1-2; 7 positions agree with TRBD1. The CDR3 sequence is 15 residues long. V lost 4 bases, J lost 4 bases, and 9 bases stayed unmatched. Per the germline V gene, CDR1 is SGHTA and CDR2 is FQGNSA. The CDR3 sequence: CASSSIRTGTYGYTF. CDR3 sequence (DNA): TGTGCCAGCAGCTCGATACGGACAGGAACCTATGGCTACACCTTC.

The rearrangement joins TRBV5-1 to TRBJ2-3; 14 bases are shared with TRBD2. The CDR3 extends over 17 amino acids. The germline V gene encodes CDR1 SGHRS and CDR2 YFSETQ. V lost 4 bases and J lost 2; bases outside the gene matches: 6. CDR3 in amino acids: CASSRGLAGGITDTQYF. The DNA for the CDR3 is TGCGCCAGCAGCCGCGGACTAGCGGGGGGTATCACAGATACGCAGTATTTT.

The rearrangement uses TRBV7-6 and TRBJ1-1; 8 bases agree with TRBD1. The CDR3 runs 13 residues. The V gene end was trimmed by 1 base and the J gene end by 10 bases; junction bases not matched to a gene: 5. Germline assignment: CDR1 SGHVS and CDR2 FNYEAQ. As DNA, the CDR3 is TGTGCCAGCAGCTTAGAGACAGGGGCGGCAGCTTTCTTT. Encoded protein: CASSLETGAAAFF.

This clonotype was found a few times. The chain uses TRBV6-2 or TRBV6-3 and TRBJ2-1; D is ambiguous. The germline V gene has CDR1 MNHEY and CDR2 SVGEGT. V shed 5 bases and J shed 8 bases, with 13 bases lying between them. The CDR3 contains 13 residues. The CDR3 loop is CASSHLAADEQFF. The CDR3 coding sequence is TGTGCCAGCAGTCACCTGGCGGCCGATGAGCAGTTCTTC.

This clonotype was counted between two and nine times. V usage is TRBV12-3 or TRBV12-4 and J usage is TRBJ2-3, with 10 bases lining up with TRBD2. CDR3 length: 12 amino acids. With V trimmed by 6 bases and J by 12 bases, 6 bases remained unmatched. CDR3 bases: TGTGCCAGCAGCCTAGCGGGGGCGTCCCAGTATTTT. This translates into CASSLAGASQYF.